Presented here are 11 T cell receptor beta chains from one specimen sequenced in a study of CD8+CD57+ T cells in acquired aplastic anemia. The template used for profiling TCR beta VDJ and CDR3 was genomic DNA. Using its own MiXCR run on the reads, TCRdb lists one record per CDR3 protein. The table records 160,000 or so distinct CDR3 sequences, 40% to 55% of them present only once. Only patients with CD8+CD57+ cell expansion on flow cytometry were chosen for sequencing. Sequencing used sorted CD4+, CD8+, or CD8+CD57+ T cells (not recorded which) from PBMCs. All receptors derive from a human donor with aplastic anemia.

This clonotype has a single count. The rearrangement links TRBV19 to TRBJ1-1, with TRBD1 as a possible D gene (5 bases). The germline V and J ends were trimmed by 5 bases and 4 bases, with 11 bases remaining between them. The CDR3 is made up of 13 amino acids. Germline CDR1 is LNHDA and CDR2 is SQIVND (reference sequence). The CDR3 loop is CASSSQGPTEAFF. CDR3 nucleotide sequence: TGTGCCAGTAGTTCCCAGGGACCCACTGAAGCTTTCTTT.

This clonotype appeared many times. This chain joins TRBV6-2 or TRBV6-3 and TRBJ2-3; possibly TRBD1 for D (6 bases). This CDR3 has 13 amino acids. The germline V and J ends were trimmed by 6 bases and 2 bases, with 9 bases remaining between them. Per the germline V gene, CDR1 is MNHEY and CDR2 is SVGEGT. Here the CDR3 DNA reads TGTGCCAGCAGCCGGGACAACACAGATACGCAGTATTTT. Translating gives CASSRDNTDTQYF.

The chain couples TRBV25-1 to TRBJ2-3, with D perhaps assigned TRBD1 or TRBD2 (5 bases each). Trimming removed 3 bases at V and 3 bases at J, with 10 bases between. This CDR3 comprises 14 residues. The germline V gene encodes CDR1 MGHDK and CDR2 SYGVNS. The CDR3 loop is CASSDPGRTDTQYF. Here the CDR3 DNA reads TGTGCCAGCAGTGATCCGGGACGGACAGATACGCAGTATTTT.

The gene calls are TRBV20-1 and TRBJ1-3, with D unresolved. Germline CDR1 reads DFQATT; CDR2 reads SNEGSKA (reference sequence). The CDR3 runs to 12 residues. V was shortened by 3 bases and J by 1 base, with 4 bases between the two germline ends. CDR3 loop: CSARMSGNTIYF. CDR3 bases: TGCAGTGCTAGGATGTCTGGAAACACCATATATTTT.

The V call is TRBV29-1, the J call TRBJ2-7, with 10 nucleotides matching TRBD1. Looked up from germline, CDR1 is SQVTM and CDR2 is ANQGSEA. The CDR3 is 13 amino acids. V lost 2 bases, J lost 4 bases, and 2 bases stayed unmatched. The CDR3 coding sequence is TGCAGCGTTGAACCGGGACAGGGGTACGAGCAGTACTTC. Amino acid sequence: CSVEPGQGYEQYF.

Ten or more counts support this clonotype. The gene calls are TRBV5-1 and TRBJ2-2, with TRBD2 as a possible D gene (5 bases). The germline V gene encodes CDR1 SGHRS and CDR2 YFSETQ. The CDR3 has 15 residues. The V and J ends lost 3 bases and 3 bases respectively, with 12 bases between them. This chain's CDR3 is CASSWGNGDTGELFF. CDR3 DNA: TGCGCCAGCAGCTGGGGAAACGGGGACACCGGGGAGCTGTTTTTT.

This clonotype has just a few counts. V usage is TRBV11-2 and J usage is TRBJ1-2; TRBD1 might be the D (6 bases). V lost 0 bases, J lost 3 bases, and 20 bases lay in between. This CDR3 spans 18 amino acids. Germline values: CDR1 SGHAT, CDR2 FQNNGV. DNA for the CDR3: TGTGCCAGCAGCTTAGAGAGGCAGGGGAGGGAATCCTACTATGGCTACACCTTC. It specifies CASSLERQGRESYYGYTF.

This clonotype occurred a few times. This could be a read error, since a much larger clone is one nucleotide away. The gene calls are TRBV12-5 and TRBJ1-4; possible D gene TRBD1, 5 bases. The germline V gene encodes CDR1 LGHNT and CDR2 FRNRAP. The CDR3 contains 14 residues. Here the CDR3 DNA reads TGTGCTAGTGGTCTGGGGACTAACCCTGAAAAACCGTTTTTT. Amino acids: CASGLGTNPEKPFF.

Details on this clonotype: Without the conserved terminal phenylalanine or tryptophan, this CDR3 likely stems from a read error. The V and J genes are TRBV11-1 and TRBJ2-6; no clear D gene. V lost 8 bases and J lost 0, with 17 bases in between. The CDR3 covers 17 residues. CDR1 and CDR2 (germline): SGHAT, FQDESV (reference sequence). CDR3 residues: CASSPAPGNSGANVLTL. The CDR3 nucleotides read TGTGCCAGCTCACCCGCCCCGGGTAACTCTGGGGCCAACGTCCTGACTCTC.

The gene calls are TRBV10-3 and TRBJ2-3; TRBD2 is a possible D gene (5 bases). This CDR3 is 16 amino acids long. V was pared by 8 bases and J by 1 base, with 19 bases between. Per germline, CDR1 ENHRY and CDR2 SYGVKD. CDR3 in DNA: TGTGCCATCTCGGGGTCTGGAGCCGATCGCACAGATACGCAGTATTTT. Its translation: CAISGSGADRTDTQYF.

The sample holds many counts of this clonotype. The chain has TRBV19 and TRBJ2-5; D is unresolved. Germline assignment: CDR1 LNHDA and CDR2 SQIVND (reference sequence). The CDR3 is 14 amino acids. Deletions cut 5 bases from V and 1 base from J, with 11 bases between. The CDR3 coding sequence is TGTGCCAGTAGTTTACGGTCCTTCCAAGAGACCCAGTACTTC. Translation: CASSLRSFQETQYF.